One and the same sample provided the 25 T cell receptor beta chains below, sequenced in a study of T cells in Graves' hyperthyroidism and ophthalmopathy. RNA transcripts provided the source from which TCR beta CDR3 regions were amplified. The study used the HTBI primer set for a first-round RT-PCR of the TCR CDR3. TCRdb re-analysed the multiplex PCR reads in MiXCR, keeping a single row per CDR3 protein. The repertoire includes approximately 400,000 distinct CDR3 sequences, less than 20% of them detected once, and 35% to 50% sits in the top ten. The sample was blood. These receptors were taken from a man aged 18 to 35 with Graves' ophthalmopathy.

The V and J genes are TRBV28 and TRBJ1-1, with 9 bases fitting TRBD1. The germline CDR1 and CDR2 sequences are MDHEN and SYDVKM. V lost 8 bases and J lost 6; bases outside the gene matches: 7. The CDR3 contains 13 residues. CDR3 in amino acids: CASQGQGKAEAFF. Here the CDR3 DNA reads TGTGCCAGCCAGGGACAGGGTAAAGCTGAAGCTTTCTTT.

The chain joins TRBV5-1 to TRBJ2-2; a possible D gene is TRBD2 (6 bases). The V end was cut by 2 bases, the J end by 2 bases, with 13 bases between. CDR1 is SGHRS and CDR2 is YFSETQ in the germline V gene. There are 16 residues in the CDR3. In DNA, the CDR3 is TGCGCCAGCAGCTTACCCGGGACTCTAAACACCGGGGAGCTGTTTTTT. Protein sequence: CASSLPGTLNTGELFF.

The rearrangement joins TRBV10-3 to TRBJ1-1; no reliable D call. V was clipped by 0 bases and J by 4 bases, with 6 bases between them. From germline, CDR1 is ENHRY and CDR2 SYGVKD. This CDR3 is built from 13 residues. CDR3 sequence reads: CAISESLGTEAFF. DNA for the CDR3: TGTGCCATCAGTGAGTCGTTGGGCACTGAAGCTTTCTTT.

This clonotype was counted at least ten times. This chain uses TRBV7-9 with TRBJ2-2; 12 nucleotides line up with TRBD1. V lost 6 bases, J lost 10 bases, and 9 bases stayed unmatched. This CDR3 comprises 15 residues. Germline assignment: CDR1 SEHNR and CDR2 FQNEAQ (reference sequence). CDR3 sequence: CASRPGTGGAAELFF. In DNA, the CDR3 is TGTGCCAGCAGGCCTGGGACAGGGGGCGCGGCGGAGCTGTTTTTT.

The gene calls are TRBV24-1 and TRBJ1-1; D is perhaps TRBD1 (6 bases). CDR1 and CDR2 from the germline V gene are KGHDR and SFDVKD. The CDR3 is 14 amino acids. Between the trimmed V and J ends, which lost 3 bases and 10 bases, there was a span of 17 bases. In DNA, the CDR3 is TGTGCCACCAGTGATACAACCGGGACAAGGGCAGCTTTCTTT. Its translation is CATSDTTGTRAAFF.

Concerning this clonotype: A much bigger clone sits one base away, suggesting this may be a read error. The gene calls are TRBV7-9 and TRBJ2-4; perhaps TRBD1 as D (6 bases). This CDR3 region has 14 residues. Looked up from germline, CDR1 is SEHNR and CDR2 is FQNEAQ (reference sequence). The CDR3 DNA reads TGTGCCGGCAGCCCGGAGACAGGAGGAAACATTCAGTACTTC. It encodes CAGSPETGGNIQYF.

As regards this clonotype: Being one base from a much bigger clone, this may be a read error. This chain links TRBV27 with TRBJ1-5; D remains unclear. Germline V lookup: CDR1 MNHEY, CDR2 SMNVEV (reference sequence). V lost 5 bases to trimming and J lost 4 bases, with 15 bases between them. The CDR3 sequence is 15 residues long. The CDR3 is CASSPWADRNQPQHF. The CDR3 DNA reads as TGTGCCAGCAGTCCCTGGGCAGATAGGAATCAGCCCCAGCATTTT.

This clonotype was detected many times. In nucleotides, the CDR3 is TGTGCCAGCAGTCTTATCGGGGGGTCCAAAAACATTCAGTACTTC. This gives the protein CASSLIGGSKNIQYF. The chain has TRBV27 and TRBJ2-4; 7 nucleotides align to TRBD2. The V gene's germline CDR1 is MNHEY and CDR2 SMNVEV (reference sequence). The CDR3 spans 15 residues. V lost 5 bases and J lost 2; bases outside the gene matches: 6.

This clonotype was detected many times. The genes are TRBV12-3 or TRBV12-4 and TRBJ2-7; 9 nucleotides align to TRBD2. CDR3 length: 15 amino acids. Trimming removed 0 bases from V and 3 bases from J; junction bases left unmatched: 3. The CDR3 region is CASSLASGGDYEQYF. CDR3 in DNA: TGTGCCAGCAGTTTAGCTAGCGGGGGTGACTACGAGCAGTACTTC.

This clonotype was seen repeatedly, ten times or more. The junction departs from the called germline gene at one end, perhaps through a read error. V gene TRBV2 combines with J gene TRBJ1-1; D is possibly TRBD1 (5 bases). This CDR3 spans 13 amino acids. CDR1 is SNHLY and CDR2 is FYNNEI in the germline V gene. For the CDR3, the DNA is TGTGCCAGCAGAGAAGACAGGAACACTGAAGCTTTCTTT. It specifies CASREDRNTEAFF.

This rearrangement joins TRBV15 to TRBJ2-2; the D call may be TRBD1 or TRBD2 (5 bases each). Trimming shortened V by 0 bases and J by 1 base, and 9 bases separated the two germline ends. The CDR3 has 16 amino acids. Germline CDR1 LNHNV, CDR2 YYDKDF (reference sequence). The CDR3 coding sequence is TGTGCCACCAGCAGAGATCGGGACCTGAACACCGGGGAGCTGTTTTTT. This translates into CATSRDRDLNTGELFF.

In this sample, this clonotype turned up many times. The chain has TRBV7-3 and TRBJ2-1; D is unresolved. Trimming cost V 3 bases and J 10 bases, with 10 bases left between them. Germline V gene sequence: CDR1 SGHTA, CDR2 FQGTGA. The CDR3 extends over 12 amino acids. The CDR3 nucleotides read TGTGCCAGCAGCTTGGACGGCCTCGAGCAGTTCTTC. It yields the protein CASSLDGLEQFF.

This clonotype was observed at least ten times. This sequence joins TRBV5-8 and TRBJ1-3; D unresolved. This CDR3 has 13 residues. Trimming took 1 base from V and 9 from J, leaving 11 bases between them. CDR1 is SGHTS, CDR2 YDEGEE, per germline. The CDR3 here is CASSLRDISTIYF. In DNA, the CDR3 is TGTGCCAGCAGCTTGCGCGATATCAGCACCATATATTTT. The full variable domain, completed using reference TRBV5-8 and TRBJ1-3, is EAGVTQSPTHLIKTRGQQATLRCSPISGHTSVYWYQQALGLGLQFLLWYDEGEERNRGNFPPRFSGRQFPNYSSELNVNALELEDSALYLCASSLRDISTIYFGEGSWLTVV.

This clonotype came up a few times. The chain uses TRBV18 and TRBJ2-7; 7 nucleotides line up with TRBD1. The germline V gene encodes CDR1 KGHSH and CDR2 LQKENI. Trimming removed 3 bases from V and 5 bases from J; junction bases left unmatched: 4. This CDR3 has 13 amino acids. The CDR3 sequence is CASSPRQGDEQYF. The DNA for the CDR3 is TGTGCCAGCTCACCTAGACAGGGCGACGAGCAGTACTTC.

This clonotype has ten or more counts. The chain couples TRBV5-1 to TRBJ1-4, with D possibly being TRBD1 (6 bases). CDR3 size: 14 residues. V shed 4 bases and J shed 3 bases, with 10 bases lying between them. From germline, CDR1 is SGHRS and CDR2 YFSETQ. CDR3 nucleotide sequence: TGCGCCAGCAGCCCGACAGGACCTAATGAAAAACTGTTTTTT. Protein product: CASSPTGPNEKLFF. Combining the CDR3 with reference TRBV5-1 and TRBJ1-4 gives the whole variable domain KAGVTQTPRYLIKTRGQQVTLSCSPISGHRSVSWYQQTPGQGLQFLFEYFSETQRNKGNFPGRFSGRQFSNSRSEMNVSTLELGDSALYLCASSPTGPNEKLFFGSGTQLSVL.

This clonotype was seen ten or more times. The CDR3 nucleotides are TGCGCCAGCAGTTGGGGGGACCGCTACGAGCAGTACTTC. This encodes CASSWGDRYEQYF. This chain links TRBV5-1 with TRBJ2-7; weak D call: TRBD2 (6 bases). This CDR3 has 13 residues. Germline-derived CDR1 and CDR2 are SGHRS and YFSETQ. Trimming removed 5 bases at V and 3 bases at J, with 12 bases between.

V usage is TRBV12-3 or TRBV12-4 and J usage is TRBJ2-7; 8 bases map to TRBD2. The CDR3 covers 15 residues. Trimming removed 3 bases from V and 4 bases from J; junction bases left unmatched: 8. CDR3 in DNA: TGTGCCAGCAGTTTGGGACTAGGGGGACCGTACGAGCAGTACTTC. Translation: CASSLGLGGPYEQYF.

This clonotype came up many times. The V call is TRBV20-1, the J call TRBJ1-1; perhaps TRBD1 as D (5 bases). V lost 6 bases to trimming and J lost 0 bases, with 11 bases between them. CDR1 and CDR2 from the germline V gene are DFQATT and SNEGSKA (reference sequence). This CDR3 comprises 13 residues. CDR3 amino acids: CSAGRNLNTEAFF. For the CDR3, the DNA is TGCAGTGCGGGACGGAATTTGAACACTGAAGCTTTCTTT.

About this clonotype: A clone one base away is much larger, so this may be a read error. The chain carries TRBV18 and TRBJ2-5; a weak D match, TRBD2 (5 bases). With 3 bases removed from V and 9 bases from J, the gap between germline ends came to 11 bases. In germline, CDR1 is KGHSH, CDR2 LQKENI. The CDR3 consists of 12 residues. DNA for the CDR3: TGTGCCAGCTCACCCGGTTTGGAGGCCCAGTACTTC. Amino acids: CASSPGLEAQYF.

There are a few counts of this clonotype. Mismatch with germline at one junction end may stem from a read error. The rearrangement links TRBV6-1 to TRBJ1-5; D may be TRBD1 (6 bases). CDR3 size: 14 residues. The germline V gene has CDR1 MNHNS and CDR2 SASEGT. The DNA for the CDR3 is TGTGCCAGCAGTAAAGCACAGGGTATGAGGCCCCAGCATTTT. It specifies CASSKAQGMRPQHF.

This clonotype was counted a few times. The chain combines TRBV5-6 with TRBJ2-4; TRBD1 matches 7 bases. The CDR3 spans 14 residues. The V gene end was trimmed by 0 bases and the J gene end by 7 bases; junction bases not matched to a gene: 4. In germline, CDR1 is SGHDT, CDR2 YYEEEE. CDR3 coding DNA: TGTGCCAGCAGCTTGGGACAGGGTCGGAACATTCAGTACTTC. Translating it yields CASSLGQGRNIQYF.

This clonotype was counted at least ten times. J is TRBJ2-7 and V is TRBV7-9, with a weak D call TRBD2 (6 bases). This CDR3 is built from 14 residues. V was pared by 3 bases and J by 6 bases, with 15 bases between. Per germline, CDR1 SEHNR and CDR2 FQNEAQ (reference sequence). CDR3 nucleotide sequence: TGTGCCAGCAGCTTGAGCGGGCAATCCCCCGAGCAGTACTTC. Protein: CASSLSGQSPEQYF.

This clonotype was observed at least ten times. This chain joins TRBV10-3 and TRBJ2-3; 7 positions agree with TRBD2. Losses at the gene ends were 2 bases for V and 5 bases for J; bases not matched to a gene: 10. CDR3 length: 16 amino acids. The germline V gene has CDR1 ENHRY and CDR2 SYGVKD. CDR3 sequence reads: CAISELGGSAQDTQYF. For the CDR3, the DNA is TGTGCCATCAGTGAGCTGGGGGGGTCTGCACAAGATACGCAGTATTTT.

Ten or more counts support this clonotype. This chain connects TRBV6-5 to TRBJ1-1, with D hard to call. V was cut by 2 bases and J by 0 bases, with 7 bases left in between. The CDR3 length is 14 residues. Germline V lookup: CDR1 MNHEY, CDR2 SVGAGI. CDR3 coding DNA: TGTGCCAGCAGTTACCAACCACTGAACACTGAAGCTTTCTTT. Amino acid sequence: CASSYQPLNTEAFF.

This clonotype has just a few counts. This chain's CDR3 is CSARDLSWTGLNGYTF. The CDR3 DNA sequence: TGCAGTGCTAGAGATTTAAGTTGGACAGGGCTTAATGGCTACACCTTC. The chain uses TRBV20-1 and TRBJ1-2; 8 bases line up with TRBD1. Germline lookup yields CDR1 DFQATT and CDR2 SNEGSKA (reference sequence). V dropped 0 bases and J dropped 6; count of bases not matched to a gene: 12. This CDR3 is 16 amino acids long.